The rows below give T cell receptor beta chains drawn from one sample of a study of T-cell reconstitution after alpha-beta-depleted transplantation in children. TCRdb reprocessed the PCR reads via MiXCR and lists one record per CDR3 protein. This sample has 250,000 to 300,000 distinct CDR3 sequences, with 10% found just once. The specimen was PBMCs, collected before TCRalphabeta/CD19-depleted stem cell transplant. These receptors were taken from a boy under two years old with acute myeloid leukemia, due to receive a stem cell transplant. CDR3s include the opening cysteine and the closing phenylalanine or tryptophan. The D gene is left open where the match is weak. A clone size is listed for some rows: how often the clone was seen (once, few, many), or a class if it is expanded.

TGTGCCAGCAGTCTCGGGCGGGGCGGGGAGCTGTTTTTT,CASSLGRGGELFF,-,TRBJ2-2,13,TRBV12-3/TRBV12-4,many
TGTGCCAGCAGTTTAGGGACTAGGGCTTTGGATGAGCAGTTCTTC,CASSLGTRALDEQFF,TRBD2,TRBJ2-1,15,TRBV12-3/TRBV12-4,-
TGCAGCGTTGAAGATCCAGACAGGGGGCATAACTACGAGCAGTACTTC,CSVEDPDRGHNYEQYF,TRBD1,TRBJ2-7,16,TRBV29-1,many
TGCAGTGTTCGGACAGTTTCAGATACGCAGTATTTT,CSVRTVSDTQYF,-,TRBJ2-3,12,TRBV20-1,many
TGTGCCAGCAGTTGGGCTAGCGGGAGGGCCCCCTACGAGCAGTACTTC,CASSWASGRAPYEQYF,TRBD2,TRBJ2-7,16,TRBV28,many
TGTGCCAGCTCACCACCTGGGCGACAGAACTCCTACGAGCAGTACTTC,CASSPPGRQNSYEQYF,-,TRBJ2-7,16,TRBV18,-
TGCGCCAGCAGCCAAGATCAATGGGGAGCGGGAAAGGTTGGGCAGTTCTTC,CASSQDQWGAGKVGQFF,TRBD2,TRBJ2-1,17,TRBV4-1,many
TGTGCCAGCAGCTTAGACCCGGGGGGCGACGGGGAGCTGTTTTTT,CASSLDPGGDGELFF,-,TRBJ2-2,15,TRBV11-2,many
TGCAGCGTTGGGAGCACAGTCTATGGCTACACCTTC,CSVGSTVYGYTF,-,TRBJ1-2,12,TRBV29-1,many
TGTGCCAGCAGGGTTGAGGGGGCCAAGTCACCCCTCCACTTT,CASRVEGAKSPLHF,TRBD1,TRBJ1-6,14,TRBV6-1,few
TGCGCCAGCCGGCAGGGGGCGGGGACCCAGTACTTC,CASRQGAGTQYF,TRBD1,TRBJ2-5,12,TRBV5-1,many
TGCGCCAGCAGCCCTGGACAGGGGATAGGGTCTGGGGCCAACGTCCTGACTTTC,CASSPGQGIGSGANVLTF,TRBD1,TRBJ2-6,18,TRBV4-1,many
TGTGCCAGCAGTGAATATTTGACTAGCGGGGGGGACTACAATGAGCAGTTCTTC,CASSEYLTSGGDYNEQFF,TRBD2,TRBJ2-1,18,TRBV25-1,many
TGCGCCAGCAGCTCTGAGACAGGGATGAATAATTCACCCCTCCACTTT,CASSSETGMNNSPLHF,TRBD1,TRBJ1-6,16,TRBV5-1,few
TGCGCCAGCAGCACCGGACCCGTTTCAGAAGAGACCCAGTACTTC,CASSTGPVSEETQYF,-,TRBJ2-5,15,TRBV5-1,many
TGCGCCAGCAGCTTGGTAACTAGCGGGGGGTCCTACGAGCAGTACTTC,CASSLVTSGGSYEQYF,TRBD2,TRBJ2-7,16,TRBV5-1,many
TGCGCCAGCAGCCAAGATCAAGTGGGTAGCGGGACCTACAATGAGCAGTTCTTC,CASSQDQVGSGTYNEQFF,TRBD2,TRBJ2-1,18,TRBV4-3,many
TGTGCCAGCAGTTCCGGGACAGGGGGTCATGAGGACACTGAAGCTTTCTTT,CASSSGTGGHEDTEAFF,TRBD1,TRBJ1-1,17,TRBV7-9,-
TGTGCCAGCATGGCTAGCGGGGGGTCAACAGATACGCAGTATTTT,CASMASGGSTDTQYF,TRBD2,TRBJ2-3,15,TRBV4-2,few
TGTGCCAGCAGCTTAGTCCCGGGGTGGGACAATCAGCCCCAGCATTTT,CASSLVPGWDNQPQHF,-,TRBJ1-5,16,TRBV7-2,many
TGCTGTGCTAGAGGGGGGTGGAGCGGGGGGCTCTACGAGCAGTACTTC,CCARGGWSGGLYEQYF,TRBD2,TRBJ2-7,16,TRBV20-1,-
TGTGCCAGCTGTTGGTCCCGGGACAGGGGATCCAGGACCGGTGAAAAACTGTTTTTT,CASCWSRDRGSRTGEKLFF,TRBD1,TRBJ1-4,19,TRBV9,many
TGTGCCAGCAGTGGGGTGACAGGCTCTAATGAAAAACTGTTTTTT,CASSGVTGSNEKLFF,-,TRBJ1-4,15,TRBV27,many
TGTGCCAGCAGCTTAGAGCAGCAAGGGGAGACCCAGTACTTC,CASSLEQQGETQYF,-,TRBJ2-5,14,TRBV7-9,many
TGTGCCAGCAGTTTATGGGGACGGCCCTCATTATCTGGAAACACCATATATTTT,CASSLWGRPSLSGNTIYF,-,TRBJ1-3,18,TRBV28,-